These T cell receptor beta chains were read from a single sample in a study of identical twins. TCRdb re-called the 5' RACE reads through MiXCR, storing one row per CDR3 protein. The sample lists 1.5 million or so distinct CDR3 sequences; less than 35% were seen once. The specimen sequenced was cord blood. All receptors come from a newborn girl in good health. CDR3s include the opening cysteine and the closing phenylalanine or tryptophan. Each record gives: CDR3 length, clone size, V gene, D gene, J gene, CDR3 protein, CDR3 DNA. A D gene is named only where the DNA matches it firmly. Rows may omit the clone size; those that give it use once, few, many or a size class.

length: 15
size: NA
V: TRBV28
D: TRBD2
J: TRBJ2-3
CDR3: CASSWVAGSGDTQYF
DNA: TGTGCCAGCAGTTGGGTAGCGGGATCGGGTGATACGCAGTATTTT

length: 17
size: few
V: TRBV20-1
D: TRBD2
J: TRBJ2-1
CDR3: CSARAIGTSGSYNEQFF
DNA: TGCAGTGCTAGAGCAATCGGGACTAGCGGCTCCTACAATGAGCAGTTCTTC

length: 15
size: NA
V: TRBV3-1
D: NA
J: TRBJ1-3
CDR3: CASSQEGQRGNTIYF
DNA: TGTGCCAGCAGCCAAGAAGGACAGAGAGGAAACACCATATATTTT

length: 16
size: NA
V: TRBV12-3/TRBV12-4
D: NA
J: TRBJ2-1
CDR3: CASSLGIGNLYNEQFF
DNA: TGTGCCAGCAGTTTAGGTATCGGGAACCTCTACAATGAGCAGTTCTTC

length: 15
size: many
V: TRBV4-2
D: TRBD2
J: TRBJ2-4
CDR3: CASSRTSGGENIQYF
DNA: TGTGCCAGCAGCCGGACTAGCGGGGGGGAAAACATTCAGTACTTC

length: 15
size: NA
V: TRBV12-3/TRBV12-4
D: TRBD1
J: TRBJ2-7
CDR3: CASSLLGQLPYEQYF
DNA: TGTGCCAGCAGTTTGCTGGGACAGCTACCCTACGAGCAGTACTTC

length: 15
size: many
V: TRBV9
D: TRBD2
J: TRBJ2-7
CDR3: CASSPGLAGIYEQYF
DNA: TGTGCCAGCAGCCCCGGACTAGCGGGGATCTACGAGCAGTACTTC

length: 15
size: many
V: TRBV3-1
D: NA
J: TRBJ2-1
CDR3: CASSLQRSSYNEQFF
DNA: TGTGCCAGCAGCCTACAGCGGAGCTCCTACAATGAGCAGTTCTTC

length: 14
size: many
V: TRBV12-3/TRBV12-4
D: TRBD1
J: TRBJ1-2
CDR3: CASSFEGAGYGYTF
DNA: TGTGCCAGCAGTTTCGAGGGGGCAGGATATGGCTACACCTTC

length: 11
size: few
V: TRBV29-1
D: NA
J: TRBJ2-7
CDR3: CSAKLNNEQYF
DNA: TGCAGCGCGAAACTCAACAATGAGCAGTACTTC

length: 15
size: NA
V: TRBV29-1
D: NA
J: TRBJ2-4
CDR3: CSVLPYGGPKNIQYF
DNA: TGCAGCGTTCTCCCCTACGGGGGTCCCAAAAACATTCAGTACTTC

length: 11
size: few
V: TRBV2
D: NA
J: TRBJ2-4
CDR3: CASGSVETQYF
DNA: TGTGCCAGCGGGTCGGTGGAGACTCAGTACTTC

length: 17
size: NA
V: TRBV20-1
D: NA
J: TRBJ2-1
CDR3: CSARVEERVAIYNEQFF
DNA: TGCAGTGCTAGAGTTGAGGAGCGGGTGGCCATCTACAATGAGCAGTTCTTC

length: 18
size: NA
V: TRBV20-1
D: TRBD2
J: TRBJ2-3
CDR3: CSARDRLAGGPSTDTQYF
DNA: TGCAGTGCTAGAGACCGTCTCGCGGGAGGCCCTAGCACAGATACGCAGTATTTT

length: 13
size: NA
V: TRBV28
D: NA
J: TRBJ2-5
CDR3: CASSPQLVETQYF
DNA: TGTGCCAGCAGTCCCCAACTGGTTGAGACCCAGTACTTC

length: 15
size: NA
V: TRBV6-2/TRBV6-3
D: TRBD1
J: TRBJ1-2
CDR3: CASRNADREGYGYTF
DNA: TGTGCCAGCCGAAACGCGGACAGGGAAGGGTATGGCTACACCTTC

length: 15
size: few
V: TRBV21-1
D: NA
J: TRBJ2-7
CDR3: CASSPRTTGSYEQYF
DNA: TGTGCCAGCAGCCCGCGGACCACGGGCTCCTACGAGCAGTACTTC

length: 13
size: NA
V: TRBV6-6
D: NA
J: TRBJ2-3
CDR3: CASSWGRPVQQYF
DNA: TGTGCCAGCAGTTGGGGAAGGCCGGTTCAGCAGTATTTT

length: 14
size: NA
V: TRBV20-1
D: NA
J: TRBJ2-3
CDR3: CSARVKAIADTRYF
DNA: TGCAGTGCTAGGGTGAAAGCGATCGCAGATACGCGGTATTTT

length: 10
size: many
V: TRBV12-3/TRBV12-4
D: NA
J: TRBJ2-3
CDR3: CASMGPTQYF
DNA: TGTGCCAGCATGGGCCCCACGCAGTATTTT

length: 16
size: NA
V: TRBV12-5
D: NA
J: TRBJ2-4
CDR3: CASGLVVIRQPNIQYF
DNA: TGTGCTAGTGGTTTGGTAGTGATTCGGCAACCCAACATTCAGTACTTC

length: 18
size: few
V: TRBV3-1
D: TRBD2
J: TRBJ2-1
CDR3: CASSTRQGSSGSYNEQFF
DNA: TGTGCCAGCAGCACTCGACAGGGCTCTAGCGGGAGCTACAATGAGCAGTTCTTC

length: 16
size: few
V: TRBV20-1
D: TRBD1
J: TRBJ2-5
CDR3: CSAREWGYRGQETQYF
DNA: TGCAGTGCTAGAGAGTGGGGATACAGGGGGCAAGAGACCCAGTACTTC

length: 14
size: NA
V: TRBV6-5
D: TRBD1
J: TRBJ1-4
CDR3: CASSYGQGREKLFF
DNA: TGTGCCAGCAGTTACGGACAGGGGCGTGAAAAACTGTTTTTT

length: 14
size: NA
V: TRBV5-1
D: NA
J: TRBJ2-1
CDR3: CASRTKQGYNEQFF
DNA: TGCGCCAGCAGAACAAAGCAGGGCTACAATGAGCAGTTCTTC

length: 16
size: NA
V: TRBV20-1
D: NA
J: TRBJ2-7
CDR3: CSARGSPGLPYNEQYF
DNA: TGCAGTGCTAGAGGGAGTCCGGGACTCCCGTACAATGAGCAGTACTTC

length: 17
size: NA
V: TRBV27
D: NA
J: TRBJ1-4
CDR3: CASSLLGGYGANEKLFF
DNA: TGTGCCAGCAGTTTATTAGGAGGGTATGGGGCTAATGAAAAACTGTTTTTT

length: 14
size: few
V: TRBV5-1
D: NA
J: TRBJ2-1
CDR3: CASSSEGLYNEQFF
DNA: TGCGCCAGCAGCTCAGAAGGCTTATACAATGAGCAGTTCTTC

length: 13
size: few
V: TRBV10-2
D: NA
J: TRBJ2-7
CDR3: CASSESQGVEQYF
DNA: TGCGCCAGCAGTGAGTCACAGGGTGTCGAGCAGTACTTC

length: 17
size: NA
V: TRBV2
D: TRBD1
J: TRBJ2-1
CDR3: CASSEFGPGTGINEQFF
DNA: TGTGCCAGCAGTGAATTCGGGCCCGGGACAGGAATCAATGAGCAGTTCTTC

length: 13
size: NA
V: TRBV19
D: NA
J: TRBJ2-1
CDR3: CASSYSRRGEQFF
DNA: TGTGCCAGTAGTTACTCACGGCGGGGTGAGCAGTTCTTC

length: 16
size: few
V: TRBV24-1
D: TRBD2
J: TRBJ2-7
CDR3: CATSADRSGSVFEQYF
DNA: TGTGCCACCAGCGCTGACCGGAGCGGGAGCGTCTTCGAGCAGTACTTC

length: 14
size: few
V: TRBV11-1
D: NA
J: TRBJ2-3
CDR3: CASRRLGSTDTQYF
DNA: TGTGCCAGCAGACGACTAGGGAGCACAGATACGCAGTATTTT

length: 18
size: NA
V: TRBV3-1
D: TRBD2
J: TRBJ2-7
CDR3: CASSQRTSGAMRYNEQYF
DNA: TGTGCCAGCAGCCAAAGGACTAGCGGTGCGATGAGATACAATGAGCAGTACTTC

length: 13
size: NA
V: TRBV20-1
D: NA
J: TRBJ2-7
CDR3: CSATGLGSYEQYF
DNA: TGCAGTGCTACGGGACTCGGGAGCTACGAGCAGTACTTC

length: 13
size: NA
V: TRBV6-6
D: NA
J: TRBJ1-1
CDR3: CASTQTVNTEAFF
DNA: TGTGCCAGCACCCAGACAGTGAACACTGAAGCTTTCTTT

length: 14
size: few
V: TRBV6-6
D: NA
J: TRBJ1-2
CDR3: CAISGAGEFYGYTF
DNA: TGTGCCATCTCTGGGGCAGGGGAATTCTATGGCTACACCTTC

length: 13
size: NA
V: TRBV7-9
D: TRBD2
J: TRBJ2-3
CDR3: CASSLGWGGTQYF
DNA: TGTGCCAGCAGCTTAGGCTGGGGGGGTACGCAGTATTTT